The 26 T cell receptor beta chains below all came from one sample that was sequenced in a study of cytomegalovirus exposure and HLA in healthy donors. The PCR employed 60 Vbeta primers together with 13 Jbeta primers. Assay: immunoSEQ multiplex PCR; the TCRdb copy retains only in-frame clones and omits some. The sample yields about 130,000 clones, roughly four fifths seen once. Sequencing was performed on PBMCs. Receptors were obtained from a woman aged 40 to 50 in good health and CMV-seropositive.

CDR3 bases: TGTGCCAGTAGTAAGATCATCCCAGGTGAAGCTTTCTTT. This sequence encodes CASSKIIPGEAFF. V usage is TRBV19 and J usage is TRBJ1-1; no firm D call. Germline CDR1 and CDR2: LNHDA and SQIVND (reference sequence). There are 13 residues in the CDR3. Trimming shortened V by 4 bases and J by 7 bases, and 13 bases separated the two germline ends.

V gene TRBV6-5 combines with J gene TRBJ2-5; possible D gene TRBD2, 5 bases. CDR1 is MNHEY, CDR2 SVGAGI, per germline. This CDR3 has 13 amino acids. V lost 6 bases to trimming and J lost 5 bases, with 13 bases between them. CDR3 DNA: TGTGCCAGCAGCCGACCCGGGGTTGAGACCCAGTACTTC. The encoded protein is CASSRPGVETQYF.

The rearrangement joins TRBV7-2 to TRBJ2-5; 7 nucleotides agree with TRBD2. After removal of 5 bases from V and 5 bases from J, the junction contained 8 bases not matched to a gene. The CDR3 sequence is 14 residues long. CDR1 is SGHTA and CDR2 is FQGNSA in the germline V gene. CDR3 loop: CASSRTISGETQYF. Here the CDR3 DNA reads TGTGCCAGCAGCCGCACCATTAGCGGGGAGACCCAGTACTTC.

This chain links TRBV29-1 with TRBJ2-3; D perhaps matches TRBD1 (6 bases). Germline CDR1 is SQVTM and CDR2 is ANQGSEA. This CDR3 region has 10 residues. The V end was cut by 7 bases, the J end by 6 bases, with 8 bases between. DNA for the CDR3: TGCAGCGGGGGGCAGGATACGCAGTATTTT. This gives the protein CSGGQDTQYF.

The DNA of the CDR3 is TGTGCCAGCAGACGGGACTCCCAAGGGGAGCTGTTTTTT. Amino acids: CASRRDSQGELFF. The genes are TRBV6-5 and TRBJ2-2; perhaps TRBD2 as D (6 bases). V lost 6 bases, J lost 8 bases, and 13 bases lay in between. Germline V gives CDR1 MNHEY, CDR2 SVGAGI. CDR3 size: 13 residues.

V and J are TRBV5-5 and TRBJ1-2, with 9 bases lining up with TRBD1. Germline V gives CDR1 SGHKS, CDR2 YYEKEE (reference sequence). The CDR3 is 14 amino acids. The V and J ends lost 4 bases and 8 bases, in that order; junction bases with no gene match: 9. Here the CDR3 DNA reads TGTGCCAGCAGCGCAACAGGGGGCGCGGTAGGCTACACCTTC. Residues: CASSATGGAVGYTF.

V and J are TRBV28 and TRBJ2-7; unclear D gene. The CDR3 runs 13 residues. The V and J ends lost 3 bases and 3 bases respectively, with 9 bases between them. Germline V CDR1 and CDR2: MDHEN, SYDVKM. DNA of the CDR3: TGTGCCAGCAGTTTTCAGGATCGCTACGAGCAGTACTTC. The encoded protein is CASSFQDRYEQYF.

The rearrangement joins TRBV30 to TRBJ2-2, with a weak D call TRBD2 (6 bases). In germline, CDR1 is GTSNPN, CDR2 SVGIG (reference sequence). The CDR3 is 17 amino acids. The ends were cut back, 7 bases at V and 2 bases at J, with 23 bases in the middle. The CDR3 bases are TGTGCCTCAGGACCGACCATTAGCGGATTTAACACCGGGGAGCTGTTTTTT. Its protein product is CASGPTISGFNTGELFF.

The CDR3 sequence is CASSLGAIAGGNNEQFF. The CDR3 coding sequence is TGTGCCAGCAGCTTAGGGGCTATAGCGGGAGGGAACAATGAGCAGTTCTTC. This chain uses TRBV11-3 with TRBJ2-1, with 11 bases aligning to TRBD2. The trim removed 1 base at V and 5 bases at J, leaving 7 bases unmatched. CDR1 is SGHNT, CDR2 YENEEA, per germline. The CDR3 consists of 17 residues.

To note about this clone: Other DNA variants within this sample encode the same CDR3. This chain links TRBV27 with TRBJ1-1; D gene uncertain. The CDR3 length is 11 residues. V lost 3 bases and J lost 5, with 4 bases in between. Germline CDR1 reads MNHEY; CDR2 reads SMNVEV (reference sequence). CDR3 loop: CASSFGTEAFF. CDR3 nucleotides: TGTGCCAGCAGTTTCGGTACTGAAGCTTTCTTT.

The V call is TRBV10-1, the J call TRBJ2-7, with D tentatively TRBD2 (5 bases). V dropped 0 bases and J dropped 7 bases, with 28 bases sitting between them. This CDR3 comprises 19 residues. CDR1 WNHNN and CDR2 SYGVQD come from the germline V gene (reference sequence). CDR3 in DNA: TGCGCCAGCAGTGAGTCGAGGTTTGGAGACCTAGCCGGTTTTGATGAGCAGTACTTC. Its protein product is CASSESRFGDLAGFDEQYF.

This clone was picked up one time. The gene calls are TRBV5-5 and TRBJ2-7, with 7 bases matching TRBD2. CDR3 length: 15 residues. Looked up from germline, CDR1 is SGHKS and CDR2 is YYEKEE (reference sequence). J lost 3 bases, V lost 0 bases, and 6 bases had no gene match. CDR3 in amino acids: CASSLDGGGIYEQYF. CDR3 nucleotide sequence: TGTGCCAGCAGCTTGGATGGGGGGGGGATCTACGAGCAGTACTTC.

The CDR3 sequence is CASSFRTSSSDTQYF. CDR3 DNA: TGTGCCAGCAGCTTTCGGACTAGCTCTTCAGATACGCAGTATTTT. The chain is built from TRBV14 and TRBJ2-3; 8 bases agree with TRBD2. V lost 5 bases to trimming and J lost 4 bases; unmatched junction nucleotides: 8. This CDR3 is 15 amino acids long. CDR1 and CDR2 from the germline V gene are SGHDN and FVKESK.

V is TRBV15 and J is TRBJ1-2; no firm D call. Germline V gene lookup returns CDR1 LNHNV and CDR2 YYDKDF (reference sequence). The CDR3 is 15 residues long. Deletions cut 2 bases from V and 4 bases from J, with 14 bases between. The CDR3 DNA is TGTGCCACCAGCAGACCTATTCCCGAGGGCTATGGCTACACCTTC. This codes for CATSRPIPEGYGYTF.

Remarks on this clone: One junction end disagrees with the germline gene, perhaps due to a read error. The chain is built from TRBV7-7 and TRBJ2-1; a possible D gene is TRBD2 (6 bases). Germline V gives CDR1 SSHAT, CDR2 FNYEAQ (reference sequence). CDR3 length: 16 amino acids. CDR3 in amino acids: CASSLYGSGGSGEQFF. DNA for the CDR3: TGTGCTAGCAGCTTATACGGTTCTGGAGGGTCCGGTGAGCAGTTCTTC.

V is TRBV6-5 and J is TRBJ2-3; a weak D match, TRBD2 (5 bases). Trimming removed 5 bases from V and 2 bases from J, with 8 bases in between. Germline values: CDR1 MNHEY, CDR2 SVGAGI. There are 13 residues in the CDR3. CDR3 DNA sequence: TGTGCCAGCAGTAGCGGACCCACAGATACGCAGTATTTT. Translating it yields CASSSGPTDTQYF.

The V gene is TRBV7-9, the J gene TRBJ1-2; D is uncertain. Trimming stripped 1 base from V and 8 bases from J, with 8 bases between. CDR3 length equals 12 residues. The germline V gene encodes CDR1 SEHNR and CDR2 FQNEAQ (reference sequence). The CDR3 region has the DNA TGTGCCAGCAGCTTAGTGCAGGAAGGCTACACCTTC. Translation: CASSLVQEGYTF.

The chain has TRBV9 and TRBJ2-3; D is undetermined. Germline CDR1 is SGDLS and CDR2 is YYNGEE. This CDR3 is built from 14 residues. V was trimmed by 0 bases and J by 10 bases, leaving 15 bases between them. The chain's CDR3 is CASSVGQFEDAQYF. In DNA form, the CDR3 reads TGTGCCAGCAGCGTAGGGCAGTTTGAGGATGCGCAGTATTTT.

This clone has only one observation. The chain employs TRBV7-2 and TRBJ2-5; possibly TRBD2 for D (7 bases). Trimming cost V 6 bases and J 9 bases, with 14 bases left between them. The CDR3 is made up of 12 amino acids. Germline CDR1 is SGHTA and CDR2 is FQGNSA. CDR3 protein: CASRHREGAQYF. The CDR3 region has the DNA TGTGCCAGCAGGCACAGGGAGGGGGCCCAGTACTTC. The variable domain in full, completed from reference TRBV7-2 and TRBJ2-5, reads GAGVSQSPSNKVTEKGKDVELRCDPISGHTALYWYRQSLGQGLEFLIYFQGNSAPDKSGLPSDRFSAERTGGSVSTLTIQRTQQEDSAVYLCASRHREGAQYFGPGTRLLVL.

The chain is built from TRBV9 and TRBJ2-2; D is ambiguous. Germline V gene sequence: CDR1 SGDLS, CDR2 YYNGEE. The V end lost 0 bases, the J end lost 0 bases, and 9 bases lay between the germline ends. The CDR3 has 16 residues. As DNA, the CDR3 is TGTGCCAGCAGCGTAGGAAGGAGCGCGAACACCGGGGAGCTGTTTTTT. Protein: CASSVGRSANTGELFF.

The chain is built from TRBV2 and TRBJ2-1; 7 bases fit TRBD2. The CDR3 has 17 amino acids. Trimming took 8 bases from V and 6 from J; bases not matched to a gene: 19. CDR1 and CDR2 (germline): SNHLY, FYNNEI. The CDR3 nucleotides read TGTGCCAGCGTTGGAAAGGCGGGAGTTTCCACAATCAATGAGCAGTTCTTC. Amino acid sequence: CASVGKAGVSTINEQFF.

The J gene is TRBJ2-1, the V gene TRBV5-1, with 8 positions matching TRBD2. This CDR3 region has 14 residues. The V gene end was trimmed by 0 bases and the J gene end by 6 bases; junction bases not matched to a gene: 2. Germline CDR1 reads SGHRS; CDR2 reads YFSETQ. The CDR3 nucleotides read TGCGCCAGCAGCTTGGCTCTAGCGGGCAATGAGCAGTTCTTC. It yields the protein CASSLALAGNEQFF.

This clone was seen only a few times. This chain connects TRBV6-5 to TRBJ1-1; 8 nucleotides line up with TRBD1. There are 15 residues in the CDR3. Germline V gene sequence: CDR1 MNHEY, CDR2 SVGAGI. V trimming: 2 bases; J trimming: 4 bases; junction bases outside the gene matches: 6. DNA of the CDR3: TGTGCCAGCAGTTACGGACAGGGCTTGGCCACTGAAGCTTTCTTT. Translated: CASSYGQGLATEAFF.

This CDR3 is CASSWASGYEQYF. CDR3 nucleotide sequence: TGTGCCAGCAGTTGGGCTAGCGGCTACGAGCAGTACTTC. V gene TRBV27 combines with J gene TRBJ2-7, with 7 bases lining up with TRBD2. The ends lost 4 bases at V and 3 bases at J; junction bases unmatched: 3. The CDR3 runs to 13 residues. Germline loops: CDR1 MNHEY, CDR2 SMNVEV (reference sequence).

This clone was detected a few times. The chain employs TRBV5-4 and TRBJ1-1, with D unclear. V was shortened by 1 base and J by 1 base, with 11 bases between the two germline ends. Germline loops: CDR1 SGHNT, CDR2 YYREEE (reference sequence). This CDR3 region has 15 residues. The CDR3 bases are TGTGCCAGCAGCTTGACGATACAGACGAACACTGAAGCTTTCTTT. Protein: CASSLTIQTNTEAFF.

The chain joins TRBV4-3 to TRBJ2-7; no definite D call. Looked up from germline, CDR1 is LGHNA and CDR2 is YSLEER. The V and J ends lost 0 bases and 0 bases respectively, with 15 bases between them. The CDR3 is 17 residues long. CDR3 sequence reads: CASSQDAISRSSYEQYF. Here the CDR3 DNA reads TGCGCCAGCAGCCAAGACGCTATAAGCCGGAGCTCCTACGAGCAGTACTTC.